The 29 T cell receptor beta chains listed next were all sequenced from one sample in a study of blood T cell repertoires in COVID-19. The table came from immunoSEQ multiplex PCR; TCRdb's copy has only in-frame clones and leaves some out. This sample has fewer than 200,000 clones, with under 85% found just once. Sample: peripheral blood. The receptors here all came from a man between 60 and 75 years old who had recovered from COVID-19.

The V and J genes are TRBV7-9 and TRBJ1-5; a possible D gene is TRBD1 (6 bases). From germline, CDR1 is SEHNR and CDR2 FQNEAQ (reference sequence). V lost 5 bases to trimming and J lost 2 bases, with 16 bases between them. The CDR3 runs to 16 residues. CDR3 residues: CASSHDKRTGNQPQHF. CDR3 nucleotides: TGTGCCAGCAGCCACGATAAGAGGACAGGCAATCAGCCCCAGCATTTT.

The V gene is TRBV10-3, the J gene TRBJ1-2, with TRBD1 matching over 7 bases. In germline, CDR1 is ENHRY, CDR2 SYGVKD. This CDR3 has 12 amino acids. V shed 10 bases and J 3 bases; nucleotides not matched to a gene: 5. The CDR3 loop is CATRGQDYGYTF. The CDR3 DNA reads as TGTGCCACGAGGGGGCAAGACTATGGCTACACCTTC.

This clone was seen only once. The chain combines TRBV7-9 with TRBJ2-7; the match to TRBD2 covers 9 bases. There are 16 residues in the CDR3. With V trimmed by 5 bases and J by 3 bases, 11 bases remained unmatched. Germline CDR1 SEHNR, CDR2 FQNEAQ (reference sequence). CDR3 coding DNA: TGTGCCAGCAGCCCGAGAGGCGGGGGGGATTACTACGAGCAGTACTTC. Residues: CASSPRGGGDYYEQYF.

This clone has just one count. The chain carries TRBV3-1 (or the pseudogene TRBV3-2) and TRBJ1-2; D may be TRBD1 (5 bases). Trimming pared 1 base from V and 7 bases from J, leaving 19 bases between. CDR1 is LGHDT and CDR2 is YNNKEL in the germline V gene (reference sequence). The CDR3 contains 16 residues. In DNA form, the CDR3 reads TGTGCCAGCAGCCAAGGAGGGGTCACGGGGGTGGCTGGCTACACCTTC. It encodes CASSQGGVTGVAGYTF.

V gene TRBV7-6 combines with J gene TRBJ1-1; 8 positions match TRBD1. The CDR3 consists of 17 residues. Germline V gene data show CDR1 as SGHVS and CDR2 as FNYEAQ. J gave up 3 bases and V 5 bases, and 14 bases lay outside the gene matches. The CDR3 region is CASSPQLGPTGDTEAFF. CDR3 in DNA: TGTGCCAGCAGCCCCCAGTTAGGGCCGACAGGGGACACTGAAGCTTTCTTT.

For the CDR3, the DNA is TGTGCCAGCAGGACACCGGGACAGGGGGCGGGCGAGCAGTACTTC. Translated: CASRTPGQGAGEQYF. The V and J genes are TRBV6-5 and TRBJ2-7; 12 nucleotides align to TRBD1. There are 15 residues in the CDR3. V lost 6 bases, J lost 6 bases, and 9 bases stayed unmatched. Germline CDR1 MNHEY, CDR2 SVGAGI.

J is TRBJ2-3 and V is TRBV5-6, with TRBD2 matching over 9 bases. The CDR3 runs to 16 residues. Germline assignment: CDR1 SGHDT and CDR2 YYEEEE. Losses at the gene ends were 1 base for V and 3 bases for J; bases not matched to a gene: 6. The CDR3, as DNA: TGTGCCAGCAGCTTGTCGTTAGCGGGGGAAACAGATACGCAGTATTTT. Translated: CASSLSLAGETDTQYF. The entire variable domain, with the rest obtained from reference TRBV5-6 and TRBJ2-3, is as follows: DAGVTQSPTHLIKTRGQQVTLRCSPKSGHDTVSWYQQALGQGPQFIFQYYEEEERQRGNFPDRFSGHQFPNYSSELNVNALLLGDSALYLCASSLSLAGETDTQYFGPGTRLTVL.

The V call is TRBV5-1, the J call TRBJ1-4, with D perhaps TRBD1 (5 bases). The CDR3 sequence is 16 residues long. Germline CDR1 is SGHRS and CDR2 is YFSETQ. Trimming removed 0 bases at V and 0 bases at J, with 9 bases between. CDR3 in amino acids: CASSLGQSSTNEKLFF. The CDR3 DNA reads as TGCGCCAGCAGCTTGGGACAGTCTTCAACTAATGAAAAACTGTTTTTT.

This clone was picked up a small number of times. The chain recombines TRBV3-1 (or the pseudogene TRBV3-2) with TRBJ1-5; D may be TRBD1 (6 bases). The germline CDR1 and CDR2 sequences are LGHDT and YNNKEL (reference sequence). Trimming removed 2 bases at V and 2 bases at J, with 10 bases between. This CDR3 spans 15 amino acids. CDR3 protein: CASSQRPGGNQPQHF. CDR3 coding DNA: TGTGCCAGCAGCCAACGTCCAGGGGGCAATCAGCCCCAGCATTTT.

The count of this clone is one. The rearrangement links TRBV5-1 to TRBJ1-2; TRBD1 agrees at 7 bases. After removal of 0 bases from V and 0 bases from J, the junction contained 5 bases not matched to a gene. The CDR3 length is 16 residues. Germline CDR1 is SGHRS and CDR2 is YFSETQ. CDR3 sequence: CASSLGQGTANYGYTF. DNA for the CDR3: TGCGCCAGCAGCTTGGGGCAGGGGACAGCTAACTATGGCTACACCTTC. Based on the CDR3 plus reference TRBV5-1 and TRBJ1-2, the full variable domain is KAGVTQTPRYLIKTRGQQVTLSCSPISGHRSVSWYQQTPGQGLQFLFEYFSETQRNKGNFPGRFSGRQFSNSRSEMNVSTLELGDSALYLCASSLGQGTANYGYTFGSGTRLTVV.

This clone was found once. This rearrangement joins TRBV30 to TRBJ2-3, with D possibly being TRBD2 (5 bases). V was trimmed by 7 bases and J by 0 bases, leaving 11 bases between them. CDR1 and CDR2 (germline): GTSNPN, SVGIG (reference sequence). This CDR3 has 13 amino acids. In DNA form, the CDR3 reads TGTGCCTTGGCGGGCCCGAGCACAGATACGCAGTATTTT. Translating it yields CALAGPSTDTQYF.

This rearrangement joins TRBV24-1 to TRBJ1-1; D remains unclear. V was pared by 4 bases and J by 0 bases, with 5 bases between. The germline V gene has CDR1 KGHDR and CDR2 SFDVKD. CDR3 length: 13 amino acids. This CDR3 reads CATSDQMNTEAFF. The CDR3 coding sequence is TGTGCCACCAGTGACCAGATGAACACTGAAGCTTTCTTT.

V usage is TRBV6-5 and J usage is TRBJ1-2; TRBD1 matches 8 bases. Germline assignment: CDR1 MNHEY and CDR2 SVGAGI. There are 15 residues in the CDR3. After removal of 6 bases from V and 1 base from J, the junction contained 7 bases not matched to a gene. CDR3 bases: TGTGCCAGCAGGCCTACAGGGGGAATTAACTATGGCTACACCTTC. Residues: CASRPTGGINYGYTF.

This clone was seen a single time. J is TRBJ1-1 and V is TRBV19; no clear D. V lost 4 bases to trimming and J lost 4 bases, with 13 bases between them. The CDR3 contains 14 residues. Per the germline V gene, CDR1 is LNHDA and CDR2 is SQIVND (reference sequence). CDR3 nucleotide sequence: TGTGCCAGTAGTACCAGACAAAGTTTCACTGAAGCTTTCTTT. It is translated as CASSTRQSFTEAFF.

The chain recombines TRBV5-4 with TRBJ2-7; 13 nucleotides line up with TRBD2. Germline V gene lookup returns CDR1 SGHNT and CDR2 YYREEE (reference sequence). J lost 0 bases, V lost 7 bases, and 10 bases had no gene match. This CDR3 is built from 17 residues. Here the CDR3 reads CASPKTSGGTRSYEQYF. As DNA, the CDR3 is TGTGCCAGCCCTAAGACTAGCGGGGGGACGCGCTCCTACGAGCAGTACTTC.

On this clone itself: This CDR3 is also generated by other DNA sequences in the sample. The gene calls are TRBV6-4 and TRBJ1-5; D is undetermined. Germline CDR1 is MRHNA and CDR2 is SNTAGT. Trimming removed 4 bases from V and 4 bases from J, with 8 bases in between. This CDR3 has 13 amino acids. CDR3 sequence: CASSAESNQPQHF. CDR3 nucleotide sequence: TGTGCCAGCAGTGCCGAGTCGAATCAGCCCCAGCATTTT.

The chain couples TRBV5-6 to TRBJ2-7; TRBD2 matches at 7 bases. The CDR3 extends over 16 amino acids. The ends lost 7 bases at V and 6 bases at J; junction bases unmatched: 19. Germline CDR1 SGHDT, CDR2 YYEEEE. CDR3 sequence reads: CASSRTDSGGRGEQYF. The CDR3 DNA follows: TGTGCCAGCTCACGGACCGACTCGGGGGGACGGGGCGAGCAGTACTTC.

The chain couples TRBV19 to TRBJ2-1, with 7 bases aligning to TRBD2. The CDR3 runs to 15 residues. Germline CDR1 LNHDA, CDR2 SQIVND (reference sequence). Unmatched junction bases numbered 9, after V lost 3 bases and J lost 7 bases. The CDR3: CASSIKSGILNEQFF. CDR3 coding DNA: TGTGCCAGTAGTATCAAAAGCGGGATCCTAAATGAGCAGTTCTTC. The variable domain in full, with the rest retrieved from reference TRBV19 and TRBJ2-1, is DGGITQSPKYLFRKEGQNVTLSCEQNLNHDAMYWYRQDPGQGLRLIYYSQIVNDFQKGDIAEGYSVSREKKESFPLTVTSAQKNPTAFYLCASSIKSGILNEQFFGPGTRLTVL.

V and J are TRBV3-1 (or the pseudogene TRBV3-2) and TRBJ2-7; a weak D match, TRBD2 (7 bases). V was cut by 1 base and J by 0 bases, with 19 bases left in between. Germline CDR1 and CDR2: LGHDT and YNNKEL (reference sequence). This CDR3 contains 18 residues. DNA for the CDR3: TGTGCCAGCAGCCAAGTGTGGTTGGGGGGGGCTAGCTCCTACGAGCAGTACTTC. As protein: CASSQVWLGGASSYEQYF.

The V gene is TRBV9, the J gene TRBJ2-3; 7 bases line up with TRBD1. Trimming took 0 bases from V and 0 from J; bases not matched to a gene: 13. Germline-derived CDR1 and CDR2 are SGDLS and YYNGEE. The CDR3 spans 19 residues. In DNA, the CDR3 is TGTGCCAGCAGCGTAGTAGGGGGCGCGCCCTTTTATAGCACAGATACGCAGTATTTT. It specifies CASSVVGGAPFYSTDTQYF.

This rearrangement joins TRBV11-2 to TRBJ1-4, with no clear D. Germline loops: CDR1 SGHAT, CDR2 FQNNGV. The V end lost 5 bases, the J end lost 15 bases, and 19 bases lay between the germline ends. This CDR3 is 13 amino acids long. CDR3 in amino acids: CASSPRGGEPVFF. The CDR3 DNA reads as TGTGCCAGCAGCCCACGGGGTGGGGAGCCTGTGTTTTTT.

The chain is built from TRBV19 and TRBJ2-5; 8 bases agree with TRBD2. The CDR3 is 16 amino acids. Germline loops: CDR1 LNHDA, CDR2 SQIVND (reference sequence). The V and J ends lost 6 bases and 5 bases, in that order; junction bases with no gene match: 14. The CDR3 is CASRERGLGAGETQYF. The CDR3 nucleotides are TGTGCCAGTAGAGAGAGGGGACTAGGGGCGGGGGAGACCCAGTACTTC.

The chain is built from TRBV30 and TRBJ1-2; 7 positions agree with TRBD1. The germline CDR1 and CDR2 sequences are GTSNPN and SVGIG (reference sequence). V was clipped by 7 bases and J by 8 bases; unmatched bases: 10. The CDR3 contains 12 residues. CDR3 nucleotide sequence: TGTGCCTCCAACAGGGGTTTGGGGGGCTACACCTTC. Its translation: CASNRGLGGYTF.

The CDR3 bases are TGTGCCAGCAGCCCCGCGGGTTTACCCGGGGATGAGCAGTTCTTC. Translating gives CASSPAGLPGDEQFF. J is TRBJ2-1 and V is TRBV9; D perhaps matches TRBD2 (5 bases). CDR1 and CDR2 (germline): SGDLS, YYNGEE. Trimming pared 4 bases from V and 8 bases from J, leaving 19 bases between. The CDR3 spans 15 residues.

Of note for this clone: One junction end does not reproduce the germline sequence, and a read error may be involved. The chain joins TRBV7-2 to TRBJ1-1; unclear D gene. From germline, CDR1 is SGHTA and CDR2 FQGNSA. The CDR3 has 14 residues. CDR3 nucleotide sequence: TGTGCCAGCACCTTATACTCAGGGAACACTGAAGCTTTCTTT. Residues: CASTLYSGNTEAFF. Full variable domain (missing parts from reference TRBV7-2 and TRBJ1-1): GAGVSQSPSNKVTEKGKDVELRCDPISGHTALYWYRQSLGQGLEFLIYFQGNSAPDKSGLPSDRFSAERTGGSVSTLTIQRTQQEDSAVYLCASTLYSGNTEAFFGQGTRLTVV.

CDR3 in amino acids: CASSTPRDNSPLHF. CDR3 bases: TGTGCCAGCAGCACCCCAAGAGATAATTCACCCCTCCACTTT. The V gene is TRBV6-5, the J gene TRBJ1-6; the D is unclear. This CDR3 is 14 amino acids long. Germline V CDR1 and CDR2: MNHEY, SVGAGI. The V end was cut by 6 bases, the J end by 5 bases, with 11 bases between.

The chain joins TRBV10-3 to TRBJ2-3, with D possibly TRBD2 on 6 matching bases. The V and J ends lost 8 bases and 2 bases respectively, with 17 bases between them. Germline assignment: CDR1 ENHRY and CDR2 SYGVKD. The CDR3 runs to 15 residues. The CDR3 is CAIQGGPMFTDTQYF. The CDR3 DNA follows: TGTGCCATCCAAGGAGGGCCGATGTTCACAGATACGCAGTATTTT.

The rearrangement joins TRBV5-1 to TRBJ1-3, with D unclear. This CDR3 contains 15 residues. Germline CDR1 is SGHRS and CDR2 is YFSETQ. Trimming pared 3 bases from V and 2 bases from J, leaving 12 bases between. This CDR3 is CASSYAGVAGNTIYF. The CDR3 bases are TGCGCCAGCAGCTACGCCGGTGTGGCTGGAAACACCATATATTTT.

The chain is built from TRBV12-3 or TRBV12-4 and TRBJ1-6, with TRBD1 identical over 8 bases. The CDR3 contains 13 residues. V was clipped by 5 bases and J by 9 bases; unmatched bases: 3. The CDR3 spells CASSAGQGSPLHF. DNA of the CDR3: TGTGCCAGCAGTGCCGGACAGGGTTCACCCCTCCACTTT.